This TCR beta chain was retrieved from a study of molecular identifiers for immune sequencing clone quantification. This clonotype has just a few counts. The DNA is omitted, as the CDR3 cannot be located on it reliably, and the CDR3 follows TCRdb's listing. The CDR3 has 14 residues if both end residues are counted. CDR1 is SEHNR and CDR2 is FQNEAQ in the germline V gene (reference sequence). TCRdb recomputed calls from the PCR reads with MiXCR, one row per CDR3 protein. This sample yields some 70,000 distinct CDR3 sequences, of which around 18% are seen a single time; over 1.3% belongs to the top ten.

J is TRBJ1-2 and V is TRBV7-9; TRBD1, the D gene given by the table, was not confirmed from the DNA. The receptor comes from a human donor in good health. Some libraries in this study had Jurkat cell RNA spiked in. Sequencing was done on a sample of naive CD8+ T cells from blood, with Jurkat cell RNA spiked in. Subset indicated: FACS-sorted CD8+CD4-CCR7+CD45RA+ naive T cells. The CDR3: CASSFGRGAYGCTF.